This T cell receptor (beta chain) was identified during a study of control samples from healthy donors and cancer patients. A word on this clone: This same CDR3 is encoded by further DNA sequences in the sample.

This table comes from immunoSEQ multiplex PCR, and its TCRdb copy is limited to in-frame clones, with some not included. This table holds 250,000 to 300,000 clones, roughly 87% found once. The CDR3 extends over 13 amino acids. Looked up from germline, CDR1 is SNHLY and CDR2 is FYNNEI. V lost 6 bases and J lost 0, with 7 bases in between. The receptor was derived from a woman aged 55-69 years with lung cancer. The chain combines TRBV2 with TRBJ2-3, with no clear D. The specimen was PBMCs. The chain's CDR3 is CASSATSTDTQYF. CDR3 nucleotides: TGTGCCAGCAGCGCGACTAGCACAGATACGCAGTATTTT.